The rows below give T cell receptor beta chains drawn from one sample of a study of blood T cells in healthy people across ages. Each CDR3 protein is one row after TCRdb ran MiXCR on the 5' RACE reads. The sample contains about 770,000 distinct CDR3 sequences, 44% of which appear only once. The sequencing input was blood. The source of these receptors is a man in his 60s in good health. CDR3s include the opening cysteine and the closing phenylalanine or tryptophan. The order of the fields is CDR3 protein, CDR3 DNA, J gene, V gene, D gene, clone size. D genes are given only for firm matches. Expanded clones are given a class, and other clones once, few, many or no size at all.

CASSHHPTGANTGELFF | TGCGCCAGCAGCCACCACCCGACAGGGGCGAACACCGGGGAGCTGTTTTTT | TRBJ2-2 | TRBV4-3 | TRBD1 | once
CASSEQVSNQPQHF | TGTGCCAGCAGTGAACAGGTTAGCAATCAGCCCCAGCATTTT | TRBJ1-5 | TRBV6-1 | NA | few
CARPTKASDGEGYTF | TGTGCCAGGCCAACCAAGGCCAGTGACGGCGAGGGCTACACCTTC | TRBJ1-2 | TRBV12-3/TRBV12-4 | NA | NA
CASSRTSRGRNQETQYF | TGTGCCAGCAGCCGGACAAGCAGGGGTCGGAACCAAGAGACCCAGTACTTC | TRBJ2-5 | TRBV3-1 | NA | NA
CASVLAGLNEQFF | TGTGCCAGCGTGCTAGCGGGGCTCAATGAGCAGTTCTTC | TRBJ2-1 | TRBV7-9 | TRBD2 | few
CSALRGPEKLFF | TGCAGTGCCCTCCGGGGGCCTGAAAAACTGTTTTTT | TRBJ1-4 | TRBV20-1 | NA | NA
CASSRPTGGLAQPQHF | TGTGCCAGCAGCAGGCCGACAGGGGGCTTGGCTCAGCCCCAGCATTTT | TRBJ1-5 | TRBV5-8 | TRBD1 | NA
CSASRLVGQGCEQFF | TGCAGTGCTAGTCGGCTCGTGGGACAGGGTTGTGAGCAGTTCTTC | TRBJ2-1 | TRBV20-1 | TRBD1 | NA
CASSSYGFGTNVLTF | TGTGCCAGCAGCTCGTATGGTTTTGGGACCAACGTCCTGACTTTC | TRBJ2-6 | TRBV11-2 | NA | NA
CSARSPKAAGGRTDTQYF | TGCAGTGCTAGATCTCCGAAGGCAGCGGGGGGGCGCACAGATACGCAGTATTTT | TRBJ2-3 | TRBV20-1 | TRBD2 | NA
CASSGTGNNSPLHF | TGTGCCAGCAGTGGGACAGGGAATAATTCACCCCTCCACTTT | TRBJ1-6 | TRBV12-3/TRBV12-4 | TRBD1 | NA
CASSVSERNTQYF | TGCGCCAGCAGCGTCTCTGAACGGAACACGCAGTATTTT | TRBJ2-3 | TRBV5-1 | NA | few
CASSESTGESYEQYF | TGTGCCAGCAGTGAATCTACCGGAGAGTCCTACGAGCAGTACTTC | TRBJ2-7 | TRBV6-1 | NA | NA
CATSDTGTGLSEQYF | TGTGCCACCAGTGATACCGGGACAGGGTTGAGTGAGCAGTACTTC | TRBJ2-5 | TRBV24-1 | TRBD1 | NA
CASSPGLRWEKLFF | TGTGCCAGCAGCCCGGGCCTCAGGTGGGAAAAACTGTTTTTT | TRBJ1-4 | TRBV27 | NA | NA
CSALTQGGKLFF | TGCAGCGCCCTCACTCAGGGTGGGAAGCTGTTTTTT | TRBJ2-2 | TRBV29-1 | NA | many
CASRQRQGRGELFF | TGTGCCAGCAGACAACGACAGGGAAGAGGGGAGCTGTTTTTT | TRBJ2-2 | TRBV6-2/TRBV6-3 | TRBD1 | NA
CASKLAAYNEQFF | TGTGCCAGCAAACTAGCGGCCTACAATGAGCAGTTCTTC | TRBJ2-1 | TRBV6-2/TRBV6-3 | TRBD2 | NA
CASSSRGRGTNTQYF | TGTGCCAGCAGCTCCCGGGGCCGGGGGACAAATACGCAGTATTTT | TRBJ2-3 | TRBV7-9 | NA | NA
CASSSQIGLQGLVTEAFF | TGTGCCAGCAGTAGCCAAATCGGGCTTCAGGGACTGGTGACTGAAGCTTTCTTT | TRBJ1-1 | TRBV7-9 | NA | NA
CASTTPGLPKADTQYF | TGTGCCAGTACAACCCCAGGACTCCCGAAGGCAGATACGCAGTATTTT | TRBJ2-3 | TRBV6-2/TRBV6-3 | NA | NA
CASSLKGGSNYGYTF | TGTGCCAGCAGCCTCAAGGGCGGATCTAACTATGGCTACACCTTC | TRBJ1-2 | TRBV16 | NA | few
CSARQGAGTEAFF | TGCAGTGCTAGGCAGGGGGCTGGGACTGAAGCTTTCTTT | TRBJ1-1 | TRBV20-1 | TRBD1 | NA
CASSEWTSGAISTDTQYF | TGCGCCAGCAGTGAGTGGACTAGCGGGGCGATTAGCACAGATACGCAGTATTTT | TRBJ2-3 | TRBV10-1 | TRBD2 | once
CASSRTSTGELFF | TGTGCCAGCAGTCGAACTAGCACCGGGGAGCTGTTTTTT | TRBJ2-2 | TRBV25-1 | NA | NA
CATSGRGTNEKLFF | TGTGCCACCAGTGGACGTGGTACTAATGAAAAACTGTTTTTT | TRBJ1-4 | TRBV24-1 | NA | NA
CSARDGRGGSYNEQFF | TGCAGTGCTAGAGATGGACGGGGCGGCTCCTACAATGAGCAGTTCTTC | TRBJ2-1 | TRBV20-1 | NA | NA
CASSKAGQGPRNIQYF | TGTGCCAGCAGCAAAGCCGGACAGGGGCCAAGAAACATTCAGTACTTC | TRBJ2-4 | TRBV21-1 | NA | few
CSAFPGGLAGVTGYEQYF | TGCAGTGCTTTTCCTGGTGGACTAGCGGGGGTTACGGGCTACGAGCAGTACTTC | TRBJ2-7 | TRBV20-1 | TRBD2 | NA